These 11 T cell receptor beta chains were sequenced from one sample in a study of beta chain features in type 1 diabetes. Since all of the isolated RNA was reverse transcribed, expressed TCRB transcripts were what got sequenced. Measured with immunoSEQ multiplex PCR; TCRdb has only the in-frame clones, and not every one. Among a few hundred thousand clones listed, approximately 10% were seen once. The material sequenced was central memory CD4+ T cells from blood. The source is a young man in good health.

This chain links TRBV4-1 with TRBJ2-5, with 8 bases fitting TRBD2. The CDR3 totals 14 residues. Germline CDR1 reads MGHRA; CDR2 reads YSYEKL. The trim removed 5 bases at V and 2 bases at J, leaving 4 bases unmatched. This CDR3 reads CASSTPSGQETQYF. DNA for the CDR3: TGCGCCAGCAGCACGCCTAGCGGGCAAGAGACCCAGTACTTC.

This clone was counted a few times. This chain uses TRBV19 with TRBJ1-1; TRBD1 is a possible D gene (6 bases). CDR3 length: 14 amino acids. Per the germline V gene, CDR1 is LNHDA and CDR2 is SQIVND (reference sequence). V dropped 5 bases and J dropped 1 base, with 11 bases sitting between them. The DNA for the CDR3 is TGTGCCAGTAGTGTCGACAGGCGGAACACTGAAGCTTTCTTT. Its protein product is CASSVDRRNTEAFF.

This clone was observed a handful of times. The V gene is TRBV27, the J gene TRBJ2-3; 8 positions match TRBD1. CDR3 length equals 18 residues. Germline assignment: CDR1 MNHEY and CDR2 SMNVEV (reference sequence). After removal of 2 bases from V and 4 bases from J, the junction contained 14 bases not matched to a gene. This CDR3 reads CASSLHIAGGAGSDTQYF. The CDR3 DNA is TGTGCCAGCAGTTTACACATCGCAGGGGGCGCCGGGTCAGATACGCAGTATTTT.

This clone was seen a few times. The rearrangement links TRBV15 to TRBJ2-3; a possible D gene is TRBD1 (6 bases). The germline V gene encodes CDR1 LNHNV and CDR2 YYDKDF (reference sequence). V lost 0 bases and J lost 5, with 18 bases in between. The length of the CDR3 is 17 residues. In DNA form, the CDR3 reads TGTGCCACCAGCAGAGATTTAAATAGGCAGGGGAGAGATACGCAGTATTTT. It translates to CATSRDLNRQGRDTQYF.

As for this clone: Because it lacks the conserved phenylalanine or tryptophan at the end, this CDR3 is likely a read error. V is TRBV30 and J is TRBJ2-7; the match to TRBD1 covers 9 bases. In germline, CDR1 is GTSNPN, CDR2 SVGIG (reference sequence). V shed 1 base, J shed 2 bases, and the junction held 0 bases outside the gene matches. The length of the CDR3 is 13 residues. CDR3 loop: CAWSGQGAYEQYL. The CDR3 DNA follows: TGTGCCTGGAGTGGACAGGGGGCCTACGAGCAGTACCTC.

This chain connects TRBV5-1 to TRBJ2-1; D might be TRBD1 (5 bases). Germline lookup yields CDR1 SGHRS and CDR2 YFSETQ. V lost 0 bases and J 6 bases, leaving 13 bases between the germline ends. This CDR3 spans 15 amino acids. In nucleotides, the CDR3 is TGCGCCAGCAGCTTGGATCACGGCAGGGCCAATGAGCAGTTCTTC. This translates into CASSLDHGRANEQFF.

V is TRBV11-2 and J is TRBJ2-7; 9 bases line up with TRBD1. Trimming at V came to 0 bases and at J to 3 bases, leaving 6 bases not matched to a gene. This CDR3 is built from 16 residues. Germline CDR1 and CDR2: SGHAT and FQNNGV. The CDR3 loop reads CASSLDRPDRGYEQYF. The CDR3 DNA sequence: TGTGCCAGCAGCTTAGATCGACCGGACAGGGGCTACGAGCAGTACTTC. Supplemented by reference TRBV11-2 and TRBJ2-7, the full variable domain reads EAGVAQSPRYKIIEKRQSVAFWCNPISGHATLYWYQQILGQGPKLLIQFQNNGVVDDSQLPKDRFSAERLKGVDSTLKIQPAKLEDSAVYLCASSLDRPDRGYEQYFGPGTRLTVT.

Only a few counts were recorded for this clone. The V gene is TRBV23-1, the J gene TRBJ1-1; TRBD1 matches 8 bases. TRBV23-1 is an open reading frame whose function is uncertain. J gave up 0 bases and V 2 bases, and 5 bases lay outside the gene matches. CDR3 size: 16 residues. The CDR3 coding sequence is TGCGCCAGCAGTCAAGGGACAGGATACATGAACACTGAAGCTTTCTTT. It is translated as CASSQGTGYMNTEAFF.

This clone was observed a few times. This sequence joins TRBV7-2 and TRBJ1-1, with 7 bases identical to TRBD1. Germline V lookup: CDR1 SGHTA, CDR2 FQGNSA. The CDR3 length is 16 residues. V shed 5 bases, J shed 4 bases, and the junction held 13 bases outside the gene matches. In DNA, the CDR3 is TGTGCCAGCAGCATGTACCGACAGGGTACCGGCACTGAAGCTTTCTTT. Translating gives CASSMYRQGTGTEAFF.

The genes are TRBV27 and TRBJ2-5; 11 bases are shared with TRBD2. Germline V gives CDR1 MNHEY, CDR2 SMNVEV (reference sequence). With V trimmed by 4 bases and J by 6 bases, 10 bases remained unmatched. This CDR3 has 16 residues. The CDR3 DNA reads as TGTGCCAGCAGTTCCCTAGCGGGAGGCTCTGCGAAGACCCAGTACTTC. Amino acids: CASSSLAGGSAKTQYF.

The chain recombines TRBV6-5 with TRBJ1-5; 7 bases map to TRBD1. Trimming at V came to 4 bases and at J to 0 bases, leaving 3 bases not matched to a gene. The CDR3 consists of 15 residues. Looked up from germline, CDR1 is MNHEY and CDR2 is SVGAGI. In nucleotides, the CDR3 is TGTGCCAGCAGTTCAGGGGGGTATAGCAATCAGCCCCAGCATTTT. The encoded protein is CASSSGGYSNQPQHF.